This T cell receptor beta chain was recovered during a study of regulatory T cells in long-lasting Graves disease. Time point noted: persistent/refractory GD, antithyroid drugs over 5 years with positive TRAb. Generation of the TCR library employed RNA extracted from PBMCs. Patients all came to the study from an endocrinology department in Xi'an, China. Arm-PCR with iRepertoire HTBI primers amplified the CDR3 regions for these TCR beta libraries. In TCRdb, the multiplex PCR reads were re-called with MiXCR into one record per CDR3 protein. The sample lists approximately 290,000 distinct CDR3 sequences; 20% to 25% were seen once. Germline V gene lookup returns CDR1 SGHRS and CDR2 YFSETQ. CDR3 size: 16 residues. The sample holds one count of this clonotype. The junction departs from germline at one end; a sequencing error may be responsible.

V usage is TRBV5-1 and J usage is TRBJ1-3; no reliable D call. The source was peripheral blood mononuclear cells (PBMCs), collected when the disease was refractory, from a patient treated with antithyroid drugs. The receptor's source is a female donor with Graves disease. DNA for the CDR3: TGTGCCAGCAGCTTAGATTTCGTAGCGTCTGGAAACACCATATATTTT. Its translation: CASSLDFVASGNTIYF.